This T cell receptor (beta chain) was obtained from a study of blood T cells in healthy people across ages. Study conclusions and caveats: Since the PBMCs were unsorted, naive and antigen-experienced cells could not be conclusively compared. Among long-lived donors, naive CD4+ cells were more numerous and diversity higher than in aged donors. With naive T cell percentage, TCR beta diversity showed a strong correlation. One million T cells yielded diversity estimates that were considered underestimates.

This CDR3 comprises 13 residues. Germline V gene sequence: CDR1 LNHNV, CDR2 YYDKDF (reference sequence). This clonotype turned up a few times. The target antigen is unknown. One junction end does not reproduce the germline sequence, and a read error may be involved. Alongside a J-beta primer mix, a sample-barcoded 5' primer served in a second PCR lasting about 7 to 11 cycles. In TCRdb, the 5' RACE reads were re-called with MiXCR into one record per CDR3 protein. The repertoire includes around 900,000 distinct CDR3 sequences, 29% of them detected once, and approximately 15% sits in the top ten. The genes are TRBV15 and TRBJ1-6; D not resolved. The sequenced material came from blood. The sequence was obtained from a woman of 80 years or more in good health. This CDR3 is CATSRGEDSPPHF. The CDR3 nucleotides are TGTGCCACCAGCAGAGGGGAGGATTCACCCCCCCACTTT.